The 10 T cell receptor beta chains below all came from one sample that was sequenced in a study of shared T cell receptors in the human thymus. Method: immunoSEQ multiplex PCR; TCRdb's copy keeps in-frame clones and lacks some. The sample comprises around 730,000 clones, approximately 83% of which are singletons, and around 0.0099% rests with the top ten. This sample was also put to use in a study of human thymus T cells.

The sequencing input was thymocytes. Every receptor here comes from a girl under three years old with a congenital heart defect.

Points on this clone: Germline is not matched at one junction end, which may reflect a read error. The J gene is TRBJ1-2, the V gene TRBV5-4; D gene ambiguous. Germline CDR1 reads SGHNT; CDR2 reads YYREEE (reference sequence). The CDR3 loop spans 15 amino acids. The CDR3 region is CASSLAREEKDGYTF. As DNA, the CDR3 is TGTGCCAGCAGTTTGGCGAGGGAGGAAAAAGATGGCTACACCTTC.

The chain employs TRBV27 and TRBJ2-3, with 14 bases that match TRBD2. From germline, CDR1 is MNHEY and CDR2 SMNVEV (reference sequence). The CDR3 runs to 19 residues. V shed 6 bases, J shed 2 bases, and the junction held 13 bases outside the gene matches. CDR3 residues: CASSHFGTSGGYLTDTQYF. The CDR3, as DNA: TGTGCCAGCAGCCATTTCGGGACTAGCGGGGGTTATCTCACAGATACGCAGTATTTT.

The chain links TRBV6-5 to TRBJ2-6; D is possibly TRBD1 (6 bases). Germline V gene sequence: CDR1 MNHEY, CDR2 SVGAGI. The germline V and J ends were trimmed by 8 bases and 4 bases, with 12 bases remaining between them. The CDR3 is 14 amino acids. The chain's CDR3 is CASPGDPGANVLTF. CDR3 nucleotides: TGTGCCAGCCCAGGGGACCCCGGGGCCAACGTCCTGACTTTC.

The chain combines TRBV9 with TRBJ1-1; the D gene is possibly TRBD1 (5 bases). Per the germline V gene, CDR1 is SGDLS and CDR2 is YYNGEE. The ends were cut back, 5 bases at V and 0 bases at J, with 5 bases in the middle. CDR3 length: 12 amino acids. The CDR3 coding sequence is TGTGCCAGCAGGGGGCTGAACACTGAAGCTTTCTTT. Translation gives CASRGLNTEAFF.

The chain employs TRBV7-2 and TRBJ1-2, with D tentatively TRBD1 (6 bases). CDR1 is SGHTA, CDR2 FQGNSA, per germline. The germline V and J ends were trimmed by 1 base and 8 bases, with 14 bases remaining between them. This CDR3 has 14 residues. DNA for the CDR3: TGTGCCAGCAGCTTAGAGCAGGGGTCGAGGGGCTACACCTTC. Translating it yields CASSLEQGSRGYTF.

The chain is built from TRBV6-1 and TRBJ2-5, with TRBD2 matching 11 bases. CDR1 and CDR2 from the germline V gene are MNHNS and SASEGT. The trim removed 0 bases at V and 5 bases at J, leaving 8 bases unmatched. The CDR3 runs to 17 residues. CDR3 in amino acids: CASSEAGGLAGGETQYF. The DNA for the CDR3 is TGTGCCAGCAGTGAAGCAGGAGGTCTAGCGGGGGGCGAGACCCAGTACTTC.

This chain joins TRBV29-1 and TRBJ1-2; the D gene is possibly TRBD1 (6 bases). The CDR3 spans 17 residues. The V end was cut by 4 bases, the J end by 0 bases, with 21 bases between. Germline CDR1 and CDR2: SQVTM and ANQGSEA. CDR3 coding DNA: TGCAGCGTTGGCCTCAAGACCCCAGGGGAGACTAACTATGGCTACACCTTC. Translation: CSVGLKTPGETNYGYTF.

V is TRBV19 and J is TRBJ2-7; maybe TRBD1 (5 bases). The ends were cut back, 6 bases at V and 5 bases at J, with 20 bases in the middle. Germline-derived CDR1 and CDR2 are LNHDA and SQIVND (reference sequence). The CDR3 length is 15 residues. The CDR3 DNA sequence: TGTGCCAGTAGACCCCCGCAGGGCCAGGACGACGAGCAGTACTTC. Amino acid sequence: CASRPPQGQDDEQYF.

The rearrangement uses TRBV11-2 and TRBJ1-3, with 8 bases lining up with TRBD1. The CDR3 runs 16 residues. In germline, CDR1 is SGHAT, CDR2 FQNNGV. Unmatched junction bases numbered 3, after V lost 1 base and J lost 1 base. As DNA, the CDR3 is TGTGCCAGCAGCTTAGCCCAGGGGGCGTCTGGAAACACCATATATTTT. Encoded protein: CASSLAQGASGNTIYF.

The chain employs TRBV28 and TRBJ1-5, with D possibly matching TRBD1 (5 bases). Between the trimmed V and J ends, which lost 2 bases and 1 base, there was a span of 9 bases. Germline CDR1 MDHEN, CDR2 SYDVKM. This CDR3 is built from 15 residues. CDR3 DNA sequence: TGTGCCAGCAGTTTAGGGCGGGGGAGCAATCAGCCCCAGCATTTT. It is translated as CASSLGRGSNQPQHF.